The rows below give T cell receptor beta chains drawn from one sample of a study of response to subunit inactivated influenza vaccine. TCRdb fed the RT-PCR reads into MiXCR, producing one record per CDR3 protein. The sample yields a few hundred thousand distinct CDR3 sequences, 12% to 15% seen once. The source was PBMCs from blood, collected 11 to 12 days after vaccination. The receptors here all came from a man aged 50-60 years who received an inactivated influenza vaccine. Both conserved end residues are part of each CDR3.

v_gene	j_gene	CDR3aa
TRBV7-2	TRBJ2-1	CASSRLVNYNEQFF
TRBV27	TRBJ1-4	CASSSTGKGHEKLFF
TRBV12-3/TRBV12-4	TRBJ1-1	CASSQGTMNTEAFF
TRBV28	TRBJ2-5	CASSGAGTQFGTQYF
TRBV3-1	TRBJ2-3	CASSQETSGTDTQYF
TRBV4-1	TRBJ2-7	CASSHMRGQGYEQYF
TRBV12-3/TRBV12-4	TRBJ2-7	CASSPSGRGPYEQYF
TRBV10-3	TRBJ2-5	CASAQRETQYF
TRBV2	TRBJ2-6	CASSRDGANVLTF
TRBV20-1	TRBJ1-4	CSARDSLDEKLFF
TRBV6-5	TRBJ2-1	CASSHLNEQFF
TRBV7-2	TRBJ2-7	CASSPTSGSSYEQYF
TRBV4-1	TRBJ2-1	CASSRGGGIYNEQFF
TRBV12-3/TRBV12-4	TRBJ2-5	CASSGTFETQYF
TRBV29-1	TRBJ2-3	CSVATLGDTQYF
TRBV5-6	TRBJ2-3	CASSGEDWFSTDTQYF
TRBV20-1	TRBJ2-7	CSATIAGAYEQYF
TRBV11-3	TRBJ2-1	CASSLIEGNEQFF
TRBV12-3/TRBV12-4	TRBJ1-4	CASRPSPGNEKLFF
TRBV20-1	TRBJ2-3	CSARRRGASTDTQYF
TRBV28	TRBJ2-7	CASSLSSGGYEQYF
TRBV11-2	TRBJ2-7	CASSFNTAGGKYEQYF
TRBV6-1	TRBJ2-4	CASSLNVLGAKNIQYF
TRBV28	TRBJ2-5	CASSPRRWAQETQYF
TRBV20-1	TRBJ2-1	CSARELAGIYNEQFF
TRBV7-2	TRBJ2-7	CASSLGRSPEQYF
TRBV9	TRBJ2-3	CASSPGRGTQYF
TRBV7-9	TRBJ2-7	CASSLVLGTSGTYEQYF
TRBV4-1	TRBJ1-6	CASSHGQVGSPLHF
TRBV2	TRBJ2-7	CASSERGLAGEQYF
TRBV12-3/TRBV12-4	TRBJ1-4	CASQERGREKLFF
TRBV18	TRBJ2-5	CASAQEEETQYF
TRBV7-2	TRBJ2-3	CASSPVAGGPRRDTQYF
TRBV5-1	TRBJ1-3	CASSLVQGSGNTIYF
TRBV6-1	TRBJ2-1	CASSELGGGQFF
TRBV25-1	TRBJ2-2	CASSEYRGSTGELFF
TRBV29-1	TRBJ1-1	CSVEENWSSPGVTEAFF
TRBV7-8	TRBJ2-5	CASSLPGTSGGPYLQETQYF
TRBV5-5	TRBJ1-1	CASSTQDRASEAFF
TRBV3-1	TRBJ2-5	CASSQESGAETQYF
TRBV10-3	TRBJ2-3	CAISGYSTDTQYF
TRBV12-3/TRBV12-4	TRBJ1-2	CASSLGDNYGYTF
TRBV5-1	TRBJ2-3	CASTLAGSDTQYF
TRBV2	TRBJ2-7	CASKAGSYEQYF
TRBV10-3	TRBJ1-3	CATAVSSGNTIYF
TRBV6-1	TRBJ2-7	CASSEAHFTGAF
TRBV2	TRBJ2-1	CASSVDRHNEQFF
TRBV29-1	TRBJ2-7	CSVGHGVHEQYF
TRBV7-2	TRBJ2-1	CASRITAGEMNEQFF
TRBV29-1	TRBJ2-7	CSVVGGAYEQYF
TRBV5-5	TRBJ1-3	CASSPAAGRASGNTIYF
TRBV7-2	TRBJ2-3	CASSFNGDSYTDTQYF
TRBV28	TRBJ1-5	CASSRYSQPQHF
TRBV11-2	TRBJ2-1	CASSLDRTSFNEQFF
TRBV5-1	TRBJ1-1	CASSLGPQGQGRTEAFF
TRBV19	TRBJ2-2	CASSILAGSNTGELFF
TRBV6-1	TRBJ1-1	CASSLGPWGTEAFF
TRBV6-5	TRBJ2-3	CASSYSSSGATDTQYF